This TCR beta chain was recorded in a study of blood T cell repertoires in COVID-19. Clones were sequenced by immunoSEQ multiplex PCR, and TCRdb holds only the in-frame ones, with some missing. The repertoire holds about 180,000 clones, with 85% as singletons. This clone was detected only once. Germline V CDR1 and CDR2: KGHDR, SFDVKD. The CDR3 runs to 13 residues. V was cut by 2 bases and J by 5 bases, with 8 bases left in between. This clonotype was sampled from a man aged 40-49 years who had recovered from COVID-19. Sequences were obtained from PBMCs or T cells enriched from blood (not recorded which). J is TRBJ2-5 and V is TRBV24-1; D unclear. The CDR3 DNA follows: TGTGCCACCAGTGATTCCCCGACTGAGACCCAGTACTTC. The encoded protein is CATSDSPTETQYF.